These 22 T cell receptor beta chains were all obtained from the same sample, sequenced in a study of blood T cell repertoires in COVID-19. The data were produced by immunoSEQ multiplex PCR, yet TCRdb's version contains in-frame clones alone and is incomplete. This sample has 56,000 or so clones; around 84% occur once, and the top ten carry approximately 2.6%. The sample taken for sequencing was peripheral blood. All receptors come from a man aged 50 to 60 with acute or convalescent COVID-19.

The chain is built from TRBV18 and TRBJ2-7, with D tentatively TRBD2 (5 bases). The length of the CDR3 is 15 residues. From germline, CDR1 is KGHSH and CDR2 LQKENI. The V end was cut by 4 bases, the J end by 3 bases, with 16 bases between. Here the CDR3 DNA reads TGTGCCAGCTCACGCGTCGGGTCCGGAGGCTACGAGCAGTACTTC. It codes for CASSRVGSGGYEQYF.

CDR3 residues: CASSSPLLGRRNTEAFF. CDR3 bases: TGTGCCAGCAGTTCCCCCCTTTTGGGTCGGAGGAACACTGAAGCTTTCTTT. This chain joins TRBV28 and TRBJ1-1; D gene unclear. V shed 4 bases and J shed 1 base, with 19 bases lying between them. Germline assignment: CDR1 MDHEN and CDR2 SYDVKM. The CDR3 is 17 residues long. Complete variable domain (other parts from reference TRBV28 and TRBJ1-1): DVKVTQSSRYLVKRTGEKVFLECVQDMDHENMFWYRQDPGLGLRLIYFSYDVKMKEKGDIPEGYSVSREKKERFSLILESASTNQTSMYLCASSSPLLGRRNTEAFFGQGTRLTVV.

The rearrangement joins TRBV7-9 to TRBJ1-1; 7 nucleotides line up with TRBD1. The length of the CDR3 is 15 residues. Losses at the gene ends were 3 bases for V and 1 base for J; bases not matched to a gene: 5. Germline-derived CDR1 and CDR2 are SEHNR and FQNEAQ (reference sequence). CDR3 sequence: CASSFIQGQNTEAFF. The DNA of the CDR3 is TGTGCCAGCAGCTTTATACAGGGGCAGAACACTGAAGCTTTCTTT.

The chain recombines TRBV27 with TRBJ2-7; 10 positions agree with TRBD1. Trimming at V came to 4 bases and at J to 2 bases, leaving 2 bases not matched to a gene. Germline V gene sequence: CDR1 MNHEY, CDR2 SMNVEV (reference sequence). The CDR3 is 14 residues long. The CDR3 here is CASSSGQGAYEQYF. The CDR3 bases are TGTGCCAGCAGTTCCGGACAGGGGGCCTACGAGCAGTACTTC.

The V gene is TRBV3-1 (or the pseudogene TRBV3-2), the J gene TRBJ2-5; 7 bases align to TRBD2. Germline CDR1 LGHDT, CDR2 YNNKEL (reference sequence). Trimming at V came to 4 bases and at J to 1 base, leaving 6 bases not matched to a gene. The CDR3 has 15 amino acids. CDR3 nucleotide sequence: TGTGCCAGCAGCCCCGCGGGGGACCCCCAAGAGACCCAGTACTTC. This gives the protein CASSPAGDPQETQYF.

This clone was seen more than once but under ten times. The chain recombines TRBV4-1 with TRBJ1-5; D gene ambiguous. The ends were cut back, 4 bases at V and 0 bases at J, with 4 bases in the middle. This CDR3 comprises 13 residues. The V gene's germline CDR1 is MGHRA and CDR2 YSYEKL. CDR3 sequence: CASSPNSNQPQHF. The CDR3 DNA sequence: TGCGCCAGCAGCCCAAATAGCAATCAGCCCCAGCATTTT.

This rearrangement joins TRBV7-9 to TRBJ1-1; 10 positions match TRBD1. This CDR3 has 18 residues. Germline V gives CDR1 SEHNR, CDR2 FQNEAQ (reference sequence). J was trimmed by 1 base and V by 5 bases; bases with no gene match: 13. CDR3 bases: TGTGCCAGCAGCGGGGGACAGGGGCGATCTATTGCGAACACTGAAGCTTTCTTT. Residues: CASSGGQGRSIANTEAFF. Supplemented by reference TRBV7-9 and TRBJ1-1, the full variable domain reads DTGVSQNPRHKITKRGQNVTFRCDPISEHNRLYWYRQTLGQGPEFLTYFQNEAQLEKSRLLSDRFSAERPKGSFSTLEIQRTEQGDSAMYLCASSGGQGRSIANTEAFFGQGTRLTVV.

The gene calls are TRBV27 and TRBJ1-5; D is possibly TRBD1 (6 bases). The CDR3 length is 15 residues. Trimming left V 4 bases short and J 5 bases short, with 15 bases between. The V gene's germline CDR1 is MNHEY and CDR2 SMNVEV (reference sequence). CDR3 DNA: TGTGCCAGCAGTTCTAACACAGGGTACTATCAGCCCCAGCATTTT. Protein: CASSSNTGYYQPQHF.

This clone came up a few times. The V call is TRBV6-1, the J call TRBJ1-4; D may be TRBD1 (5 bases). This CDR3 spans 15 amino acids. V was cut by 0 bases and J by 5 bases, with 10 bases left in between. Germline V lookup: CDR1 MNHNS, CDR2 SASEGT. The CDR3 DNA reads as TGTGCCAGCAGTGAAGCGAAGGGGCAGAATGAAAAACTGTTTTTT. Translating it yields CASSEAKGQNEKLFF.

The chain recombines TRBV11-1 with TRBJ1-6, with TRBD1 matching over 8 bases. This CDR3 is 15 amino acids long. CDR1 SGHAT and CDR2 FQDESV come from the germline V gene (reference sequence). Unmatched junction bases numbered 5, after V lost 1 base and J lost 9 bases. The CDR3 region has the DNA TGTGCCAGCAGCTTAGGCCAGGGGGCAGGTTCACCCCTCCACTTT. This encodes CASSLGQGAGSPLHF.

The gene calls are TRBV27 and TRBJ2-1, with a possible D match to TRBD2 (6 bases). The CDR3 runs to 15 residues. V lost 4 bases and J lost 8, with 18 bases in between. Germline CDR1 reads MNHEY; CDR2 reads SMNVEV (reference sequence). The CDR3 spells CASSSPGLPSDEQFF. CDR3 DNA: TGTGCCAGCAGTTCACCGGGACTCCCCAGCGATGAGCAGTTCTTC.

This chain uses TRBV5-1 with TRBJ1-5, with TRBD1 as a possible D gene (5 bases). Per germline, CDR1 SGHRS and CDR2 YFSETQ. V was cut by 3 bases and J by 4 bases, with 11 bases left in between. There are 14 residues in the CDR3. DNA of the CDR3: TGCGCCAGCAGCTCGGGGGGAGGGAATCAGCCCCAGCATTTT. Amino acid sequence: CASSSGGGNQPQHF.

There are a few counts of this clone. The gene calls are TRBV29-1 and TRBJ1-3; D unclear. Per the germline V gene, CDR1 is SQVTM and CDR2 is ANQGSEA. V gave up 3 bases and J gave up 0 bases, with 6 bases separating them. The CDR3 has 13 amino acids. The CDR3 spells CSVDSTSGNTIYF. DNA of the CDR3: TGCAGCGTTGATTCTACCTCTGGAAACACCATATATTTT.

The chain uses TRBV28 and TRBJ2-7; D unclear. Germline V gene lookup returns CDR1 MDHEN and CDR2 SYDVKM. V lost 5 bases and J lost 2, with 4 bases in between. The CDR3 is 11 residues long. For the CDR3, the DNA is TGTGCCAGCAGTGTCACCTACGAGCAGTACTTC. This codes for CASSVTYEQYF. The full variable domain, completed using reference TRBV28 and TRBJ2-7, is DVKVTQSSRYLVKRTGEKVFLECVQDMDHENMFWYRQDPGLGLRLIYFSYDVKMKEKGDIPEGYSVSREKKERFSLILESASTNQTSMYLCASSVTYEQYFGPGTRLTVT.

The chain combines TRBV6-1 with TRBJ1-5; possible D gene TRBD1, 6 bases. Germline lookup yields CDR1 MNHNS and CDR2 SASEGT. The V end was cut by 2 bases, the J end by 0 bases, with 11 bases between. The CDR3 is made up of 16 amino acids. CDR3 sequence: CASSERQVASNQPQHF. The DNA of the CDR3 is TGTGCCAGCAGTGAACGACAGGTAGCTAGCAATCAGCCCCAGCATTTT.

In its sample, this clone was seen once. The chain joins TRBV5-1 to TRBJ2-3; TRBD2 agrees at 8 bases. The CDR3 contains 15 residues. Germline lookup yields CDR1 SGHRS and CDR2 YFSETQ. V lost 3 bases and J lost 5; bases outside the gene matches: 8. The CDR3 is CASSYGLATLDTQYF. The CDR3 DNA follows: TGCGCCAGCAGCTACGGACTAGCTACTTTAGATACGCAGTATTTT.

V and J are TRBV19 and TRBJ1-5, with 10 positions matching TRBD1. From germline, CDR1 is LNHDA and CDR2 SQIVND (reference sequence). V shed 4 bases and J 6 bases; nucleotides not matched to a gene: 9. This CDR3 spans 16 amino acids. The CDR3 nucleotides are TGTGCCAGTAGTACCTTGACAGGGGGCATCGGTCAGCCCCAGCATTTT. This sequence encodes CASSTLTGGIGQPQHF.

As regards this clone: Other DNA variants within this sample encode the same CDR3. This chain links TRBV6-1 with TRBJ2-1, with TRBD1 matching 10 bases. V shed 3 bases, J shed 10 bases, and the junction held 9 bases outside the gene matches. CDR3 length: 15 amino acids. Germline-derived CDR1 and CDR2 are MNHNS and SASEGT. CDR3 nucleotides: TGTGCCAGCAGTGAGGCGACAGGGGGCTGGGGCGAGCAGTTCTTC. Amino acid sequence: CASSEATGGWGEQFF.

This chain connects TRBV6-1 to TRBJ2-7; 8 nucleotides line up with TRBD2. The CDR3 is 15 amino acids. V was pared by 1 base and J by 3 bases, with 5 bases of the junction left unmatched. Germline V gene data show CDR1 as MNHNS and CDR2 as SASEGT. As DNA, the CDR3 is TGTGCCAGCAGTGAAGGGTCCGGGACTAGCTACGAGCAGTACTTC. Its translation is CASSEGSGTSYEQYF.

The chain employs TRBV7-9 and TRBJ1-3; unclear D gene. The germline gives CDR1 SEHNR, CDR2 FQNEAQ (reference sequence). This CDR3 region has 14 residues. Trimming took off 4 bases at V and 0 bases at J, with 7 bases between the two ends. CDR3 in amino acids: CASSSQSSGNTIYF. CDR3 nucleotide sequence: TGTGCCAGCAGCTCACAGAGCTCTGGAAACACCATATATTTT.

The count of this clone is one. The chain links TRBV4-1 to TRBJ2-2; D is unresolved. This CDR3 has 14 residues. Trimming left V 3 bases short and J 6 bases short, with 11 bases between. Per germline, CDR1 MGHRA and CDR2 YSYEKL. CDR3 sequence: CASSQFRVAGELFF. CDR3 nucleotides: TGCGCCAGCAGCCAGTTCCGGGTCGCCGGGGAGCTGTTTTTT.

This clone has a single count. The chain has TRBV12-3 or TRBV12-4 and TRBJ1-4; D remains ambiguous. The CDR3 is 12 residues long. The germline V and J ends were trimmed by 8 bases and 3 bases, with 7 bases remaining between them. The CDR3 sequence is CASSRANEKLFF. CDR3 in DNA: TGTGCCAGCTCTCGGGCTAATGAAAAACTGTTTTTT.